What follows are 25 T cell receptor beta chains derived from one specimen sequenced in a study of early T cells in non-severe SARS-CoV-2 infection. TCRdb re-called the 5' RACE reads through MiXCR, storing one row per CDR3 protein. The profile shows about 20,000 distinct CDR3 sequences, around 3.3% of them singletons. Sequencing was carried out using whole blood. The receptors here all came from an adult who was a healthcare worker with PCR-confirmed SARS-CoV-2 infection or an uninfected control (not recorded which).

This clonotype is classed as medium-sized (0.01 to 0.1%). The rearrangement joins TRBV19 to TRBJ1-5, with unresolved D. Germline V lookup: CDR1 LNHDA, CDR2 SQIVND (reference sequence). The CDR3 runs to 16 residues. Trimming left V 6 bases short and J 5 bases short, with 20 bases between. CDR3: CASSRGPGTSYQPQHF. In nucleotides, the CDR3 is TGTGCCAGTAGCCGAGGGCCGGGCACCTCATATCAGCCCCAGCATTTT.

This clonotype was counted a few times. This chain uses TRBV3-1 with TRBJ2-4; 8 bases agree with TRBD1. The CDR3 consists of 15 residues. Germline CDR1 LGHDT, CDR2 YNNKEL (reference sequence). V lost 4 bases and J lost 6; bases outside the gene matches: 8. The CDR3 is CASSPMRTGPNIQYF. As DNA, the CDR3 is TGTGCCAGCAGCCCGATGAGGACAGGGCCAAACATTCAGTACTTC.

This clonotype came up many times. The rearrangement joins TRBV7-6 to TRBJ2-3, with 15 positions matching TRBD2. Germline loops: CDR1 SGHVS, CDR2 FNYEAQ. With 8 bases clipped from V and 6 bases from J, the junction kept 3 bases outside the gene matches. CDR3 length: 14 amino acids. In DNA form, the CDR3 reads TGTGCCAGCTCTGGGACTAGCGGGAGGGATACGCAGTATTTT. Translation gives CASSGTSGRDTQYF. Full variable domain (remainder filled in from reference TRBV7-6 and TRBJ2-3): GAGVSQSPRYKVTKRGQDVALRCDPISGHVSLYWYRQALGQGPEFLTYFNYEAQQDKSGLPNDRFSAERPEGSISTLTIQRTEQRDSAMYRCASSGTSGRDTQYFGPGTRLTVL.

In its sample, this clonotype was seen many times. V gene TRBV9 combines with J gene TRBJ1-3; no reliable D call. Deletions cut 4 bases from V and 0 bases from J, with 5 bases between. The CDR3 is 13 residues long. CDR1 is SGDLS, CDR2 YYNGEE, per germline. CDR3 DNA sequence: TGTGCCAGCAGCCCGCACTCTGGAAACACCATATATTTT. Translating gives CASSPHSGNTIYF.

This clonotype is categorized as medium-sized (0.01 to 0.1%). J is TRBJ2-7 and V is TRBV29-1; no firm D call. Germline CDR1 reads SQVTM; CDR2 reads ANQGSEA. V lost 4 bases and J 5 bases, leaving 18 bases between the germline ends. The CDR3 is 14 residues long. The CDR3 loop is CSVASGVPYNEQYF. The CDR3 coding sequence is TGCAGCGTTGCATCTGGAGTTCCCTACAACGAGCAGTACTTC.

This clonotype is termed medium-sized. The chain has TRBV28 and TRBJ1-6, with TRBD1 identical over 10 bases. V dropped 8 bases and J dropped 3; count of bases not matched to a gene: 4. The CDR3 extends over 15 amino acids. The germline gives CDR1 MDHEN, CDR2 SYDVKM. The CDR3 sequence is CASERTGGYNSPLHF. The CDR3 DNA follows: TGTGCCAGCGAGAGGACAGGGGGCTATAATTCACCCCTCCACTTT.

By sample share, this clonotype is medium-sized. This chain connects TRBV7-2 to TRBJ2-5, with TRBD2 identical over 8 bases. Germline loops: CDR1 SGHTA, CDR2 FQGNSA. V trimming: 1 base; J trimming: 2 bases; junction bases outside the gene matches: 6. The CDR3 is 16 residues long. In DNA form, the CDR3 reads TGTGCCAGCAGCTTAGGGTCTACTAGCGGACAAGAGACCCAGTACTTC. Protein product: CASSLGSTSGQETQYF.

This clonotype was detected many times. The chain combines TRBV7-9 with TRBJ1-5; D is undetermined. This CDR3 has 13 amino acids. Trimming cost V 2 bases and J 8 bases, with 10 bases left between them. The V gene's germline CDR1 is SEHNR and CDR2 FQNEAQ (reference sequence). CDR3 nucleotide sequence: TGTGCCAGCAGCTTAACAGAGGTTGAGCCCCAGCATTTT. It encodes CASSLTEVEPQHF.

This clonotype is medium-sized (0.01 to 0.1%) within its sample. The chain has TRBV10-1 and TRBJ1-5, with D possibly matching TRBD1 (5 bases). The germline V gene encodes CDR1 WNHNN and CDR2 SYGVQD (reference sequence). This CDR3 is 17 amino acids long. Deletions cut 3 bases from V and 5 bases from J, with 20 bases between. In DNA, the CDR3 is TGCGCCAGCAGTGAACGGGTGATCGCGACAGAACATCAGCCCCAGCATTTT. Its translation is CASSERVIATEHQPQHF.

This clonotype came up a few times. At one of its ends the junction is not consistent with the germline gene, which may arise from a read error. The chain links TRBV4-1 to TRBJ2-7; D uncertain. There are 12 residues in the CDR3. From germline, CDR1 is MGHRA and CDR2 YSYEKL. The CDR3 nucleotides read TGCGCCAGCAGCCAAGAAGCCGGCAGGACCCACTTC. Protein sequence: CASSQEAGRTHF.

This clonotype was found many times. V usage is TRBV20-1 and J usage is TRBJ1-4, with 10 bases matching TRBD1. Germline CDR1 is DFQATT and CDR2 is SNEGSKA (reference sequence). The trim removed 5 bases at V and 0 bases at J, leaving 3 bases unmatched. CDR3 size: 15 residues. The CDR3 DNA is TGCAGTGCTCCCGGACAGGGGGCAACTAATGAAAAACTGTTTTTT. Amino acid sequence: CSAPGQGATNEKLFF.

The chain has TRBV9 and TRBJ2-1, with 12 bases lining up with TRBD2. V trimming: 3 bases; J trimming: 9 bases; junction bases outside the gene matches: 10. This CDR3 has 16 amino acids. CDR1 and CDR2 (germline): SGDLS, YYNGEE. CDR3 DNA sequence: TGTGCCAGCAGCGCAAGACTAGCGGGGGATAATCTTGAGCAGTTCTTC. It encodes CASSARLAGDNLEQFF.

This clonotype was observed at least ten times. V gene TRBV11-2 combines with J gene TRBJ2-5; 10 bases map to TRBD2. Trimming cost V 5 bases and J 5 bases; bases outside gene matches: 5. Germline-derived CDR1 and CDR2 are SGHAT and FQNNGV. The CDR3 totals 14 residues. CDR3 coding DNA: TGTGCCAGCAGCCTGGGACTAGCGATGGAGACCCAGTACTTC. It yields the protein CASSLGLAMETQYF.

For this clonotype: A single base separates this from a much larger clone, so it may be a read error. CDR3 nucleotides: TGTGCCAGCACCGGACTAGCGGGATCAAGGGATGAGCAGTTCTTC. It yields the protein CASTGLAGSRDEQFF. The chain is built from TRBV11-3 and TRBJ2-1, with 12 bases fitting TRBD2. The CDR3 sequence is 15 residues long. Germline V lookup: CDR1 SGHNT, CDR2 YENEEA. Losses at the gene ends were 7 bases for V and 8 bases for J; bases not matched to a gene: 9. The full variable domain, its missing parts supplied by reference TRBV11-3 and TRBJ2-1, is EAGVVQSPRYKIIEKKQPVAFWCNPISGHNTLYWYLQNLGQGPELLIRYENEEAVDDSQLPKDRFSAERLKGVDSTLKIQPAELGDSAVYLCASTGLAGSRDEQFFGPGTRLTVL.

This clonotype occurred many times. The chain links TRBV29-1 to TRBJ2-7, with D perhaps matching TRBD1 or TRBD2 (5 bases each). Per germline, CDR1 SQVTM and CDR2 ANQGSEA. This CDR3 region has 13 residues. The ends were cut back, 6 bases at V and 0 bases at J, with 12 bases in the middle. CDR3 in DNA: TGCAGCGTCCCGGGGCCCAGCTCCTACGAGCAGTACTTC. It encodes CSVPGPSSYEQYF.

The chain links TRBV6-2 or TRBV6-3 to TRBJ2-3; D unclear. This CDR3 region has 13 residues. Germline loops: CDR1 MNHEY, CDR2 SVGEGT. With 1 base removed from V and 1 base from J, the gap between germline ends came to 3 bases. The CDR3, as DNA: TGTGCCAGCAGTTACTACGGCACAGATACGCAGTATTTT. It codes for CASSYYGTDTQYF.

This clonotype has ten or more counts. This chain uses TRBV3-1 with TRBJ2-7, with a possible D match to TRBD2 (5 bases). Germline values: CDR1 LGHDT, CDR2 YNNKEL (reference sequence). The CDR3 has 13 residues. Trimming stripped 1 base from V and 4 bases from J, with 8 bases between. The CDR3 sequence: CASSQGGPYEQYF. The CDR3 DNA reads TGTGCCAGCAGCCAAGGCGGGCCTTACGAGCAGTACTTC.

This clonotype qualifies as medium-sized (0.01 to 0.1%). The V and J genes are TRBV19 and TRBJ2-1; the D is unclear. V lost 8 bases and J lost 5, with 10 bases in between. The CDR3 runs 12 residues. Germline-derived CDR1 and CDR2 are LNHDA and SQIVND (reference sequence). CDR3 residues: CASQWANNEQFF. CDR3 bases: TGTGCCAGTCAGTGGGCCAACAATGAGCAGTTCTTC. Variable domain in full (rest from reference TRBV19 and TRBJ2-1): DGGITQSPKYLFRKEGQNVTLSCEQNLNHDAMYWYRQDPGQGLRLIYYSQIVNDFQKGDIAEGYSVSREKKESFPLTVTSAQKNPTAFYLCASQWANNEQFFGPGTRLTVL.

In its sample, this clonotype was seen many times. The V call is TRBV18, the J call TRBJ1-5; 10 positions match TRBD1. Losses at the gene ends were 2 bases for V and 5 bases for J; bases not matched to a gene: 3. The germline CDR1 and CDR2 sequences are KGHSH and LQKENI. The CDR3 is 15 amino acids. CDR3 DNA sequence: TGTGCCAGCTCACCAACTGGGACAGGGGATCAGCCCCAGCATTTT. Translation: CASSPTGTGDQPQHF.

This chain connects TRBV6-2 or TRBV6-3 to TRBJ2-3; perhaps TRBD2 as D (5 bases). The CDR3 is 13 amino acids. Trimming removed 7 bases from V and 0 bases from J, with 8 bases in between. The germline gives CDR1 MNHEY, CDR2 SVGEGT. The CDR3 protein is CASIQRSTDTQYF. CDR3 nucleotide sequence: TGTGCCAGCATTCAGCGGAGCACAGATACGCAGTATTTT.

This clonotype was counted ten times or more. The chain combines TRBV20-1 with TRBJ2-3; 7 bases match TRBD2. The CDR3 is 15 residues long. With V trimmed by 6 bases and J by 6 bases, 15 bases remained unmatched. Germline CDR1 reads DFQATT; CDR2 reads SNEGSKA (reference sequence). Here the CDR3 DNA reads TGCAGTGCCCCCCGCCCCGGGCGGGGGAGGGATACGCAGTATTTT. Residues: CSAPRPGRGRDTQYF.

Many counts were recorded for this clonotype. The rearrangement links TRBV5-5 to TRBJ2-2, with D possibly being TRBD2 (6 bases). This CDR3 is 14 amino acids long. Germline CDR1 and CDR2: SGHKS and YYEKEE (reference sequence). V was cut by 2 bases and J by 6 bases, with 11 bases left in between. The CDR3, as DNA: TGTGCCAGCAGCTTAGTTTGGGGGGCCGGGGAGCTGTTTTTT. It translates to CASSLVWGAGELFF.

This clonotype was seen ten or more times. The chain employs TRBV3-1 and TRBJ2-7; D is ambiguous. The germline V and J ends were trimmed by 4 bases and 3 bases, with 16 bases remaining between them. The germline V gene encodes CDR1 LGHDT and CDR2 YNNKEL (reference sequence). The CDR3 extends over 15 amino acids. CDR3 sequence reads: CASSPLRAGFYEQYF. The CDR3 DNA is TGTGCCAGCAGCCCGCTCCGGGCAGGATTCTACGAGCAGTACTTC.

This clonotype was picked up many times. V and J are TRBV5-6 and TRBJ1-5; D not resolved. Germline values: CDR1 SGHDT, CDR2 YYEEEE. Trimming stripped 0 bases from V and 6 bases from J, with 7 bases between. There are 13 residues in the CDR3. The CDR3 sequence: CASSLDRAQPQHF. The CDR3 DNA reads as TGTGCCAGCAGCTTGGATAGGGCTCAGCCCCAGCATTTT.

In this sample, this clonotype turned up many times. In DNA form, the CDR3 reads TGTGCCATCAGCAGGGGGCCGGGTAACACCATATATTTT. Protein product: CAISRGPGNTIYF. J is TRBJ1-3 and V is TRBV10-3, with 8 positions matching TRBD1. Trimming at V came to 6 bases and at J to 7 bases, leaving 5 bases not matched to a gene. The germline V gene encodes CDR1 ENHRY and CDR2 SYGVKD. The CDR3 loop spans 13 amino acids.